This T cell receptor beta chain stems from a study of blood T cell repertoires in COVID-19. Background on the study: T cells, B-cell-depleted T cells, or PBMCs provided the cDNA or gDNA that served as material.

Some clones are missing from TCRdb's copy, which holds only in-frame ones; the method was immunoSEQ multiplex PCR. The table lists a few hundred thousand clones, around 90% of them singletons. Germline loops: CDR1 MNHEY, CDR2 SVGEGT. CDR3 length equals 18 residues. The V gene end was trimmed by 2 bases and the J gene end by 4 bases; junction bases not matched to a gene: 12. V gene TRBV6-2 or TRBV6-3 combines with J gene TRBJ2-1, with 9 nucleotides matching TRBD2. The TCR was taken from a woman in her forties who had recovered from COVID-19. Material for sequencing was PBMCs or T cells enriched from blood (not recorded which). The DNA for the CDR3 is TGTGCCAGCAGTTACCGTGGCCCCTCTAGCGGGGTGTACAATGAGCAGTTCTTC. It is translated as CASSYRGPSSGVYNEQFF.